The clone carrying this T cell receptor beta chain has a single count. Its specificity is unknown. The sample comes from a study of beta chain features in type 1 diabetes. Study outcomes and limitations: Within each of all four CD4+ subsets, Type 1 diabetes patients had TCRB CDR3s that were moderately but significantly shorter.

Researchers reported sorting CD4+ naive, central memory, regulatory and stem cell-like memory cells via CD45RO/CCR7/CD25/CD127/CD95/CD27. TCRB transcripts that were expressed got sequenced, as all of the isolated RNA had been reverse transcribed. For naive, central memory and regulatory T cell samples, reads averaged around 3.6 million. Assay: immunoSEQ multiplex PCR; the TCRdb copy retains only in-frame clones and omits some. Here the sample spans about half a million clones, roughly 11% being singletons. This sequence originates from a woman younger than 30 in good health. Sequenced sample: naive CD4+ T cells from blood.

CDR3 loop: CASRAQGAETQYF. The CDR3 DNA reads TGTGCCAGTAGGGCCCAGGGGGCTGAGACCCAGTACTTC. This chain connects TRBV19 to TRBJ2-5; the match to TRBD1 covers 8 bases. V lost 6 bases to trimming and J lost 5 bases; unmatched junction nucleotides: 5. Germline CDR1 reads LNHDA; CDR2 reads SQIVND (reference sequence). This CDR3 contains 13 residues.